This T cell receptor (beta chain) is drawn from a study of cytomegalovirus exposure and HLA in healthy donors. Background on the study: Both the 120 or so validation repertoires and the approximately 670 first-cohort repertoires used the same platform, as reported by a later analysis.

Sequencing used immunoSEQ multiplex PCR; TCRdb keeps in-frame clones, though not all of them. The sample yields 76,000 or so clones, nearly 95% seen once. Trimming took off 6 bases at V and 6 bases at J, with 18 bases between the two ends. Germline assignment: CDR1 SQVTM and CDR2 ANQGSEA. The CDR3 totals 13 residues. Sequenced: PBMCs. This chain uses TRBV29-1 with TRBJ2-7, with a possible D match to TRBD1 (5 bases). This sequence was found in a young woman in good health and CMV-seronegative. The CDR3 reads CSVRGQGNSEQYF. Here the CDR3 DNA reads TGCAGCGTACGTGGGCAGGGTAACAGCGAGCAGTACTTC.